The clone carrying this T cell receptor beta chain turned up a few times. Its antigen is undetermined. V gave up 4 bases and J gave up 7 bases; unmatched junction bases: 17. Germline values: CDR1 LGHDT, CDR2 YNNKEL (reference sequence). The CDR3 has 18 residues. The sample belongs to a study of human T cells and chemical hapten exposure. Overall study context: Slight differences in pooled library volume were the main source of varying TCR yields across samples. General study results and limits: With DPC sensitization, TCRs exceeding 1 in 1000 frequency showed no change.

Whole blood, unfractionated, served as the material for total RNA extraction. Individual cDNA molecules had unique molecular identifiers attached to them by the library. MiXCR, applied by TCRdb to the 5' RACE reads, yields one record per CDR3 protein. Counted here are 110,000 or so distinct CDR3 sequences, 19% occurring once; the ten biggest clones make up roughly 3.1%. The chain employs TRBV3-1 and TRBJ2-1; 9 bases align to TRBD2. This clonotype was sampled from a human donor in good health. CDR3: CASSLPGASGTLSNEQFF. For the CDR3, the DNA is TGTGCCAGCAGCCTCCCGGGAGCTAGCGGGACTTTAAGTAATGAGCAGTTCTTC.